The source of this TCR beta chain is a study of T cells after yellow fever vaccination. This clonotype has more than one count but fewer than ten. Its antigen is undetermined. Each CDR3 protein gets one entry after TCRdb re-called the 5' RACE reads with MiXCR. This table has about 340,000 distinct CDR3 sequences, 12% appearing once. The CDR3 sequence is 18 residues long. Per germline, CDR1 SGHRS and CDR2 YFSETQ. With 0 bases clipped from V and 0 bases from J, the junction kept 2 bases outside the gene matches. General study results and limits: There was a small share of clonotypes that showed up in both the CD4 and CD8 compartments. Booster sampling recovered most clones from primary vaccination (about 97% CD4, around 88% CD8).

The chain couples TRBV5-1 to TRBJ2-6; 11 bases are shared with TRBD2. This material consisted of CD4+ T cells sorted from PBMCs, taken 15 days after the yellow fever booster vaccination. The sequence was obtained from a man aged 18-30 years who received the YFV17D yellow fever vaccine. CDR3 protein: CASSLASGGTSGANVLTF. For the CDR3, the DNA is TGCGCCAGCAGCTTGGCTAGCGGGGGGACCTCTGGGGCCAACGTCCTGACTTTC.